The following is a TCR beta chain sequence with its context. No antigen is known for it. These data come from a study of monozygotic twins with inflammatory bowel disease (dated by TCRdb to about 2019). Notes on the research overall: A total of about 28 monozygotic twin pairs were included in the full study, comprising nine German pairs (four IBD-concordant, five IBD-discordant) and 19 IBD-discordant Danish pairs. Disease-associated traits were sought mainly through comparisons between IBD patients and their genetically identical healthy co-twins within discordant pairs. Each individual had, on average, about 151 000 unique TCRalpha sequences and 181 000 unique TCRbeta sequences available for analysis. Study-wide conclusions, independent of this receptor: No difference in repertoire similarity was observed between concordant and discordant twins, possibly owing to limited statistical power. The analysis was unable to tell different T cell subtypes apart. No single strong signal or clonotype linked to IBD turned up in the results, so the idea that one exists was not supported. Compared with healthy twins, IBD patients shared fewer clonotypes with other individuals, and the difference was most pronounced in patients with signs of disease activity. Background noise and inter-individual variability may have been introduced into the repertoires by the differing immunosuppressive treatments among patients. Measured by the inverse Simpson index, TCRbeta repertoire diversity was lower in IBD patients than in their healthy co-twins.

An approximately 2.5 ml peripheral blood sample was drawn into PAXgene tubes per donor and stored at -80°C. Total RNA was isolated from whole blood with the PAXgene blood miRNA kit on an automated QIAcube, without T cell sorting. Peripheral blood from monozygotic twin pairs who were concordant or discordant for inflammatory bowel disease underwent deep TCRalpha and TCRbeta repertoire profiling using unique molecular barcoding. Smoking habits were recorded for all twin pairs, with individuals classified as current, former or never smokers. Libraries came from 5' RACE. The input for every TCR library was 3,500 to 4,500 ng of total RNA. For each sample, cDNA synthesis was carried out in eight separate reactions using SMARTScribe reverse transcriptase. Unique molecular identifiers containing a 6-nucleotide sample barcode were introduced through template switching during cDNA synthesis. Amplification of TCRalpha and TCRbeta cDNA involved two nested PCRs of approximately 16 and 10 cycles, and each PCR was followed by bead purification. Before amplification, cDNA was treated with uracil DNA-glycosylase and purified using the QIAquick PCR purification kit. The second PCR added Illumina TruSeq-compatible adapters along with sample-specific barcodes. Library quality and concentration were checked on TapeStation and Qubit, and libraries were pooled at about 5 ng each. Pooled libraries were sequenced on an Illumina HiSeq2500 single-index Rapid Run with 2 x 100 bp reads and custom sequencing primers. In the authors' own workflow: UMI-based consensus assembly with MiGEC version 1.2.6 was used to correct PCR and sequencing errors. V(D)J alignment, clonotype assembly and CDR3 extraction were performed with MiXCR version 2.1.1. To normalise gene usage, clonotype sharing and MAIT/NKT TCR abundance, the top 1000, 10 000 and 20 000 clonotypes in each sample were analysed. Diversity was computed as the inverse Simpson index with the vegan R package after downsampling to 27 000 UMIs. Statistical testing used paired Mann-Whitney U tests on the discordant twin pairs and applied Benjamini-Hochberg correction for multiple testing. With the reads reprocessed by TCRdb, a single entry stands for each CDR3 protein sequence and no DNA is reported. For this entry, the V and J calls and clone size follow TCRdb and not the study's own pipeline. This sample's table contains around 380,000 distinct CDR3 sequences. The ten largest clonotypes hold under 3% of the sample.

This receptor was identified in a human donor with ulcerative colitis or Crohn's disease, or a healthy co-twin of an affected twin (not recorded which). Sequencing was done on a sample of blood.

This receptor carries the CDR3 CASSPKRQVSYEQYF. Here the chain combines TRBV18 and TRBJ2-7; TCRdb's D call of TRBD1 is untestable without DNA. The germline V gene supplies CDR1 KGHSH and CDR2 LQKENI. The CDR3 holds 15 amino acids from the cysteine to the phenylalanine. Nucleotide data are not available.